These 14 T cell receptor beta chains share one sample of origin, sequenced in a study of blood T cell repertoires in COVID-19 (dated by TCRdb to 2018 to 2020). The method was the immunoSEQ multiplex PCR assay. TCRdb took over this immuneACCESS table, retaining in-frame rearrangements with V and J assigned. Such tables are incomplete; in checked studies, under half of the missing clones stem from an unresolved V gene, and the remainder is unexplained. The table for this sample lists 65,000 to 85,000 clones; roughly 77% of them were counted only once. Of the sample, 5.7% is held by the ten largest clones. Sequenced sample: peripheral blood. These receptor sequences come from a man aged 50-59 years with active or convalescent COVID-19.

The J gene is TRBJ1-1, the V gene TRBV19; D is perhaps TRBD1 (5 bases). Germline assignment: CDR1 LNHDA and CDR2 SQIVND (reference sequence). The CDR3 totals 13 residues. Trimming left V 5 bases short and J 2 bases short, with 9 bases between. CDR3 in DNA: TGTGCCAGTAGTGAACAGGAAAACACTGAAGCTTTCTTT. Its translation is CASSEQENTEAFF.

This chain connects TRBV7-9 to TRBJ2-7; TRBD2 aligns across 10 bases. CDR1 is SEHNR, CDR2 FQNEAQ, per germline (reference sequence). The CDR3 is made up of 15 amino acids. Losses at the gene ends were 5 bases for V and 5 bases for J; bases not matched to a gene: 9. The CDR3 coding sequence is TGTGCCAGCAGCGACCTAGCGGGGGTCTCTGACGAGCAGTACTTC. It specifies CASSDLAGVSDEQYF.

The chain couples TRBV7-2 to TRBJ2-7; TRBD1 agrees at 11 bases. This CDR3 is built from 14 residues. Germline V gene lookup returns CDR1 SGHTA and CDR2 FQGNSA. Losses at the gene ends were 8 bases for V and 6 bases for J; bases not matched to a gene: 9. The CDR3 region has the DNA TGTGCCAGCCAACTCGGACAGGGGGCTTCCGAGCAGTACTTC. Translating gives CASQLGQGASEQYF.

The chain couples TRBV3-1 (or the pseudogene TRBV3-2) to TRBJ1-2; 7 nucleotides match TRBD1. Trimming took 1 base from V and 6 from J; bases not matched to a gene: 8. Looked up from germline, CDR1 is LGHDT and CDR2 is YNNKEL (reference sequence). The CDR3 runs to 15 residues. CDR3 region: CASSQGTGTLNGYTF. CDR3 nucleotides: TGTGCCAGCAGCCAAGGGACAGGAACCCTTAATGGCTACACCTTC.

The chain links TRBV9 to TRBJ2-7, with 8 bases aligning to TRBD2. V lost 4 bases to trimming and J lost 1 base; unmatched junction nucleotides: 7. CDR3 length equals 15 residues. Per germline, CDR1 SGDLS and CDR2 YYNGEE. In nucleotides, the CDR3 is TGTGCCAGCAGCCCTAGAAGCGGGGGATCCTACGAGCAGTACTTC. It translates to CASSPRSGGSYEQYF.

CDR3 DNA sequence: TGTGCCAGTAGTTTAGCAGGGTTCTCTGGAAACACCATATATTTT. Amino acids: CASSLAGFSGNTIYF. V gene TRBV19 combines with J gene TRBJ1-3; D may be TRBD1 (5 bases). This CDR3 has 15 amino acids. Between the trimmed V and J ends, which lost 5 bases and 0 bases, there was a span of 11 bases. Germline CDR1 is LNHDA and CDR2 is SQIVND (reference sequence).

This sequence joins TRBV11-2 and TRBJ1-3, with TRBD1 matching over 7 bases. Germline lookup yields CDR1 SGHAT and CDR2 FQNNGV. This CDR3 is 16 amino acids long. The V segment lost 5 bases and the J segment 0 bases; nucleotides outside the gene matches: 7. The CDR3 sequence: CASSVGQLISGNTIYF. DNA of the CDR3: TGTGCCAGCAGCGTGGGACAGCTAATCTCTGGAAACACCATATATTTT.

The chain combines TRBV29-1 with TRBJ2-7, with TRBD1 identical over 10 bases. Germline V gives CDR1 SQVTM, CDR2 ANQGSEA. The CDR3 sequence is 15 residues long. The V gene end was trimmed by 6 bases and the J gene end by 4 bases; junction bases not matched to a gene: 12. The CDR3 here is CSVRFRDRGSYEQYF. The CDR3 DNA sequence: TGCAGCGTCCGTTTCCGGGACAGGGGATCGTACGAGCAGTACTTC.

V usage is TRBV6-2 or TRBV6-3 and J usage is TRBJ2-7, with D unclear. Germline V gene lookup returns CDR1 MNHEY and CDR2 SVGEGT. V shed 5 bases and J shed 5 bases, with 7 bases lying between them. This CDR3 contains 11 residues. CDR3 region: CASSASDEQYF. The CDR3 nucleotides are TGTGCCAGCAGTGCCAGCGACGAGCAGTACTTC.

The chain carries TRBV2 and TRBJ2-5; 10 nucleotides line up with TRBD2. Trimming at V came to 2 bases and at J to 4 bases, leaving 7 bases not matched to a gene. CDR1 is SNHLY and CDR2 is FYNNEI in the germline V gene. The CDR3 length is 16 residues. CDR3 nucleotides: TGTGCCAGCAGTGAATTGGTAGCGGGGGGCAGAGAGACCCAGTACTTC. Translated: CASSELVAGGRETQYF.

There are a few counts of this clone. The chain recombines TRBV11-2 with TRBJ1-2, with D perhaps TRBD1 (5 bases). Looked up from germline, CDR1 is SGHAT and CDR2 is FQNNGV. This CDR3 contains 15 residues. Trimming removed 0 bases at V and 4 bases at J, with 12 bases between. The CDR3 protein is CASSLEAGRGYGYTF. The DNA for the CDR3 is TGTGCCAGCAGCTTAGAGGCGGGACGGGGCTATGGCTACACCTTC.

J is TRBJ1-1 and V is TRBV6-1; D call uncertain. Trimming removed 2 bases at V and 2 bases at J, with 6 bases between. CDR3 size: 13 residues. Germline lookup yields CDR1 MNHNS and CDR2 SASEGT. The CDR3 reads CASSEYGNTEAFF. The CDR3, as DNA: TGTGCCAGCAGTGAATATGGCAACACTGAAGCTTTCTTT.

J is TRBJ2-1 and V is TRBV7-2; TRBD2 aligns across 8 bases. Unmatched junction bases numbered 10, after V lost 3 bases and J lost 3 bases. Germline loops: CDR1 SGHTA, CDR2 FQGNSA. The CDR3 contains 17 residues. The CDR3 loop reads CASSFLGGAPLYNEQFF. The CDR3 region has the DNA TGTGCCAGCAGCTTCCTCGGGGGGGCCCCCCTCTACAATGAGCAGTTCTTC. Full variable domain (missing parts from reference TRBV7-2 and TRBJ2-1): GAGVSQSPSNKVTEKGKDVELRCDPISGHTALYWYRQSLGQGLEFLIYFQGNSAPDKSGLPSDRFSAERTGGSVSTLTIQRTQQEDSAVYLCASSFLGGAPLYNEQFFGPGTRLTVL.

V usage is TRBV7-3 and J usage is TRBJ2-1; TRBD1 might be the D (6 bases). This CDR3 has 15 residues. Trimming cost V 4 bases and J 5 bases, with 15 bases left between them. Germline V lookup: CDR1 SGHTA, CDR2 FQGTGA. This CDR3 is CASSSGTPPNNEQFF. The CDR3 DNA sequence: TGTGCCAGCAGCTCCGGGACACCGCCAAACAATGAGCAGTTCTTC.